One T cell receptor (beta chain) is described in this entry. Recruitment covered roughly 24 US areas and drew participants whose ages spanned about 18 to 90 years. Each participant's cohort was designated according to participant-reported clinical history. This specimen belongs to a study of blood T cell repertoires in COVID-19. TCRdb keeps only in-frame clones here, not all; method: immunoSEQ multiplex PCR. The table includes nearly 250,000 clones, just under 90% detected once. V was shortened by 3 bases and J by 5 bases, with 10 bases between the two germline ends. This CDR3 comprises 13 residues. The material sequenced was PBMCs or T cells enriched from blood (not recorded which). V is TRBV12-3 or TRBV12-4 and J is TRBJ2-5; D is uncertain. The sequence derives from a man between 50 and 59 years old who had been exposed to COVID-19. The CDR3 bases are TGTGCCAGCAGTTTTCCCTGGGCGGAGACCCAGTACTTC. Translation gives CASSFPWAETQYF.